This T cell receptor beta chain is from a study of T cell responses to AZD1222 COVID-19 vaccine. In its sample, this clone was seen once. Its antigen is currently unknown. The sample holds other DNA sequences that translate to the same CDR3. Germline lookup yields CDR1 MNHEY and CDR2 SMNVEV (reference sequence). The ends were cut back, 3 bases at V and 4 bases at J, with 4 bases in the middle. CDR3 length: 13 residues. The study, taken as a whole, reports: After the peak T cell response, and only then, were repertoires sampled.

Here immunoSEQ multiplex PCR was the method, and the copy in TCRdb shows in-frame clones only, minus some. Altogether 200,000 or so clones are present, roughly 91% being singletons, with the ten largest covering 1%. The sequencing used peripheral blood, collected on day 0 of MenACWY control vaccination. This chain links TRBV27 with TRBJ2-6; D unclear. This receptor was identified in an adult in good health. Here the CDR3 reads CASSLGGANVLTF. Here the CDR3 DNA reads TGTGCCAGCAGTTTGGGGGGGGCCAACGTCCTGACTTTC.